These 16 T cell receptor beta chains were all obtained from the same sample, sequenced in a study of T-cell memory formation after mild COVID-19. TCRdb independently ran MiXCR on the 5' RACE reads; one entry per CDR3 protein. Found here are roughly 500,000 distinct CDR3 sequences, around 21% of them singletons; the top ten hold around 12%. The sequencing input was PBMCs or a T cell subset sorted from them (not recorded which). The receptors shown here come from an adult woman who had mild COVID-19 (a few samples of this study predate the infection). Cell type and time point are not known.

The V and J genes are TRBV15 and TRBJ2-7, with D maybe TRBD2 (6 bases). The CDR3 is 14 amino acids. Trimming left V 6 bases short and J 3 bases short, with 15 bases between. CDR1 LNHNV and CDR2 YYDKDF come from the germline V gene (reference sequence). The CDR3 reads CATRDGKGGYEQYF. Here the CDR3 DNA reads TGTGCCACCAGAGACGGTAAGGGAGGCTACGAGCAGTACTTC.

This clonotype was seen once. The rearrangement joins TRBV5-1 to TRBJ1-1, with no clear D. The germline V gene encodes CDR1 SGHRS and CDR2 YFSETQ. The CDR3 runs to 14 residues. V gave up 4 bases and J gave up 1 base, with 11 bases separating them. The DNA of the CDR3 is TGCGCCAGCAGCACCGACAACCGGAACACTGAAGCTTTCTTT. Residues: CASSTDNRNTEAFF. The full variable domain, its missing parts supplied by reference TRBV5-1 and TRBJ1-1, is KAGVTQTPRYLIKTRGQQVTLSCSPISGHRSVSWYQQTPGQGLQFLFEYFSETQRNKGNFPGRFSGRQFSNSRSEMNVSTLELGDSALYLCASSTDNRNTEAFFGQGTRLTVV.

This clonotype was seen once. The conserved closing phenylalanine or tryptophan is absent in this CDR3, likely reflecting a read error. The rearrangement uses TRBV3-1 and TRBJ2-5; maybe TRBD2 (5 bases). Germline V CDR1 and CDR2: LGHDT, YNNKEL (reference sequence). The CDR3 runs to 14 residues. V was shortened by 4 bases and J by 5 bases, with 14 bases between the two germline ends. The CDR3 is CASSLPGMSETQYV. The CDR3 DNA is TGTGCCAGCAGCCTTCCCGGGATGTCGGAGACCCAGTACGTC.

The V call is TRBV7-9, the J call TRBJ2-7; 8 nucleotides agree with TRBD1. CDR1 and CDR2 (germline): SEHNR, FQNEAQ (reference sequence). The trim removed 2 bases at V and 3 bases at J, leaving 6 bases unmatched. The CDR3 runs to 15 residues. The CDR3 nucleotides are TGTGCCAGCAGCTTAAGGACAGGGATTAACTACGAGCAGTACTTC. It translates to CASSLRTGINYEQYF.

CDR3 sequence reads: CASSSGGVGETQYF. The CDR3 region has the DNA TGTGCCAGCAGTAGCGGGGGGGTCGGAGAGACCCAGTACTTC. The J gene is TRBJ2-5, the V gene TRBV12-3 or TRBV12-4, with 10 bases aligning to TRBD2. This CDR3 has 14 residues. The J segment lost 4 bases and the V segment lost 5 bases, leaving 4 bases of the junction unmatched.

Comment on this clonotype: With a much larger clone just one base away, this may be a read error. The rearrangement links TRBV28 to TRBJ2-7; 7 nucleotides line up with TRBD1. J lost 2 bases, V lost 6 bases, and 4 bases had no gene match. Germline assignment: CDR1 MDHEN and CDR2 SYDVKM. This CDR3 has 13 amino acids. Here the CDR3 DNA reads TGTGCCAGCAGGCCGGGACAGACCTACGAGCAGTACTTC. As protein: CASRPGQTYEQYF.

J is TRBJ2-1 and V is TRBV12-3 or TRBV12-4, with 9 bases aligning to TRBD2. J lost 5 bases, V lost 4 bases, and 9 bases had no gene match. This CDR3 has 16 residues. CDR3 residues: CASSSRGGAKNNEQFF. In DNA form, the CDR3 reads TGTGCCAGCAGTTCCCGCGGGGGGGCCAAGAACAATGAGCAGTTCTTC.

The chain has TRBV7-2 and TRBJ1-2, with D uncertain. Germline V gives CDR1 SGHTA, CDR2 FQGNSA. There are 14 residues in the CDR3. The ends were cut back, 6 bases at V and 4 bases at J, with 15 bases in the middle. The CDR3, as DNA: TGTGCCAGCAGACCTCCCACACCCGGCTATGGCTACACCTTC. It is translated as CASRPPTPGYGYTF.

V is TRBV15 and J is TRBJ1-4; D is unclear. V was shortened by 0 bases and J by 5 bases, with 7 bases between the two germline ends. The CDR3 is made up of 14 amino acids. Germline values: CDR1 LNHNV, CDR2 YYDKDF (reference sequence). In DNA form, the CDR3 reads TGTGCCACCAGCAGAGACCGCCTCAATGAAAAACTGTTTTTT. It specifies CATSRDRLNEKLFF.

About this clonotype itself: The germline gene is not matched at one end of the junction; a read error may be the cause. The chain has TRBV11-3 and TRBJ2-3; 8 positions agree with TRBD2. The CDR3 is made up of 17 amino acids. Per the germline V gene, CDR1 is SGHNT and CDR2 is YENEEA. CDR3 nucleotide sequence: TGTGCCAGCAGCTCTGGATCTATAGCGGGAAGCAGAGATACGCAGTATTTT. Translated, it gives CASSSGSIAGSRDTQYF.

This chain joins TRBV24-1 and TRBJ2-3; no firm D call. Germline-derived CDR1 and CDR2 are KGHDR and SFDVKD. This CDR3 contains 16 residues. Trimming took 3 bases from V and 0 from J, leaving 12 bases between them. DNA of the CDR3: TGTGCCACCAGTGATGAACTGACACTTAGCACAGATACGCAGTATTTT. It encodes CATSDELTLSTDTQYF.

This clonotype was detected only a few times. V and J are TRBV20-1 and TRBJ1-6; maybe TRBD1 (5 bases). This CDR3 has 14 residues. V dropped 5 bases and J dropped 3 bases, with 11 bases sitting between them. CDR1 is DFQATT, CDR2 SNEGSKA, per germline (reference sequence). The CDR3 is CSAPGGSYNSPLHF. The CDR3 DNA sequence: TGCAGTGCTCCTGGGGGGAGCTATAATTCACCCCTCCACTTT.

J is TRBJ1-2 and V is TRBV24-1, with 10 bases fitting TRBD1. Germline-derived CDR1 and CDR2 are KGHDR and SFDVKD. The CDR3 runs to 15 residues. Trimming cost V 3 bases and J 5 bases; bases outside gene matches: 5. CDR3 in DNA: TGTGCCACCAGTGATACGGGGACAGGGGTTTATGGCTACACCTTC. It translates to CATSDTGTGVYGYTF.

This clonotype occurred a few times. The chain combines TRBV20-1 with TRBJ2-7, with 7 bases that match TRBD2. The CDR3 has 17 residues. The V segment lost 3 bases and the J segment 7 bases; nucleotides outside the gene matches: 21. From germline, CDR1 is DFQATT and CDR2 SNEGSKA (reference sequence). The CDR3 nucleotides are TGCAGTGCTAGTTTCCGTAGCCCCGGGACTAACCCTCGGGAGCAGTACTTC. It encodes CSASFRSPGTNPREQYF.

This clonotype came up a few times. V gene TRBV7-6 combines with J gene TRBJ2-2; TRBD2 agrees at 11 bases. V trimming: 1 base; J trimming: 7 bases; junction bases outside the gene matches: 11. Germline V lookup: CDR1 SGHVS, CDR2 FNYEAQ. This CDR3 contains 18 residues. DNA of the CDR3: TGTGCCAGCAGCTTAGTTGTCCTAGCGGGAGGATCTGGCGGGGAGCTGTTTTTT. Amino acid sequence: CASSLVVLAGGSGGELFF.

This clonotype was seen just once. The rearrangement links TRBV6-6 to TRBJ2-7; the match to TRBD2 covers 10 bases. Germline trimming cut 5 bases from V and 3 bases from J; bases unmatched to any gene: 7. CDR3 length equals 15 residues. Germline lookup yields CDR1 MNHNY and CDR2 SVGAGI (reference sequence). CDR3 in DNA: TGTGCCAGCAGTGGGACAGCGGGAGGGTTCTACGAGCAGTACTTC. This gives the protein CASSGTAGGFYEQYF.